Below are 17 T cell receptor beta chains sequenced from a single sample in a study of T cells after yellow fever vaccination. One entry per CDR3 protein results from TCRdb running MiXCR on the 5' RACE reads. The data hold about 240,000 distinct CDR3 sequences, with less than 9% observed a single time. The specimen comprised CD4+ T cells sorted from PBMCs, sampled 15 days after the yellow fever booster vaccination. The receptors were gathered from a man aged 25-45 years who received the YFV17D yellow fever vaccine.

This clonotype occurred a few times. The V gene is TRBV20-1, the J gene TRBJ2-2, with D tentatively TRBD1 (6 bases). The CDR3 loop spans 15 amino acids. The V end was cut by 6 bases, the J end by 0 bases, with 14 bases between. The germline CDR1 and CDR2 sequences are DFQATT and SNEGSKA (reference sequence). The CDR3 loop reads CSAYGQHSNTGELFF. The CDR3 DNA follows: TGCAGTGCCTACGGACAGCACTCGAACACCGGGGAGCTGTTTTTT.

This clonotype showed up many times. The rearrangement joins TRBV20-1 to TRBJ1-6; 7 nucleotides match TRBD1. Per the germline V gene, CDR1 is DFQATT and CDR2 is SNEGSKA (reference sequence). V was pared by 5 bases and J by 7 bases, with 11 bases of the junction left unmatched. There are 15 residues in the CDR3. This chain's CDR3 is CSAPSSGTENSPLHF. DNA of the CDR3: TGCAGTGCTCCTAGCTCCGGGACAGAAAATTCACCCCTCCACTTT.

As regards this clonotype: This clone may be a read error of a much larger clone one base away. The rearrangement joins TRBV6-1 to TRBJ2-1, with a possible D match to TRBD1 (6 bases). The V and J ends lost 9 bases and 6 bases respectively, with 30 bases between them. Germline assignment: CDR1 MNHNS and CDR2 SASEGT. CDR3 length: 18 amino acids. The CDR3 DNA follows: TGTGCCAGACTTTATGGGGGCAGGGGTTCGGGCCTTGGCAATGAGCAGTTCTTC. Amino acids: CARLYGGRGSGLGNEQFF.

The chain links TRBV6-5 to TRBJ1-1, with D uncertain. Germline V CDR1 and CDR2: MNHEY, SVGAGI. There are 14 residues in the CDR3. Trimming removed 0 bases from V and 1 base from J, with 6 bases in between. The CDR3 region is CASSYSVKNTEAFF. CDR3 bases: TGTGCCAGCAGTTACTCCGTCAAGAACACTGAAGCTTTCTTT.

This clonotype was observed many times. CDR3 loop: CASSLYGSGEYGYTF. The DNA for the CDR3 is TGTGCCAGCAGCTTATATGGTTCGGGAGAATATGGCTACACCTTC. The V call is TRBV7-2, the J call TRBJ1-2, with D hard to call. Germline CDR1 SGHTA, CDR2 FQGNSA. The CDR3 is 15 residues long. V shed 2 bases and J shed 5 bases, with 15 bases lying between them.

The V and J genes are TRBV28 and TRBJ2-3; TRBD1 matches at 10 bases. This CDR3 has 13 amino acids. Germline CDR1 and CDR2: MDHEN and SYDVKM. The ends lost 7 bases at V and 5 bases at J; junction bases unmatched: 3. The CDR3 is CASMTGGRDTQYF. CDR3 DNA: TGTGCCAGCATGACAGGGGGCAGAGATACGCAGTATTTT.

This clonotype was counted a few times. This chain connects TRBV5-5 to TRBJ2-1, with D possibly TRBD1 on 6 matching bases. The germline V gene encodes CDR1 SGHKS and CDR2 YYEKEE (reference sequence). The V gene lost 1 base and the J gene lost 1 base, with 12 bases spanning the gap. The CDR3 covers 16 residues. The DNA of the CDR3 is TGTGCCAGCAGCTTGTTTATTCAGGGGTCCTACAATGAGCAGTTCTTC. Translation: CASSLFIQGSYNEQFF.

This clonotype occurred a few times. The J gene is TRBJ2-7, the V gene TRBV10-3; 10 bases agree with TRBD2. J lost 3 bases, V lost 5 bases, and 4 bases had no gene match. Germline CDR1 is ENHRY and CDR2 is SYGVKD. This CDR3 comprises 14 residues. The CDR3 loop reads CAISTGTSDYEQYF. CDR3 sequence (DNA): TGTGCCATCAGTACCGGGACTAGCGACTACGAGCAGTACTTC.

This clonotype showed up many times. The rearrangement uses TRBV28 and TRBJ2-7; 8 nucleotides line up with TRBD2. The CDR3 is 15 amino acids. Trimming removed 4 bases from V and 3 bases from J; junction bases left unmatched: 8. The germline V gene encodes CDR1 MDHEN and CDR2 SYDVKM. CDR3 region: CASSSVAGPRYEQYF. The CDR3 nucleotides read TGTGCCAGCAGTTCCGTAGCGGGACCTCGCTACGAGCAGTACTTC.

This clonotype was detected only a few times. Here the CDR3 DNA reads TGTGCCATCAGTGAGTTCGGACTAGCGGGATCTAATGAGCAGTACTTC. Its protein is CAISEFGLAGSNEQYF. V gene TRBV10-3 combines with J gene TRBJ2-7; TRBD2 agrees at 12 bases. Germline V gives CDR1 ENHRY, CDR2 SYGVKD. V gave up 1 base and J gave up 7 bases; unmatched junction bases: 8. CDR3 length: 16 amino acids.

The V call is TRBV20-1, the J call TRBJ2-7, with TRBD1 matching over 7 bases. The CDR3 length is 13 residues. Germline CDR1 reads DFQATT; CDR2 reads SNEGSKA (reference sequence). J lost 1 base, V lost 6 bases, and 6 bases had no gene match. CDR3 in DNA: TGCAGTGCCAAGGACAGGAGGTCCTACGAGCAGTACTTC. It encodes CSAKDRRSYEQYF.

This clonotype has at least ten counts. This rearrangement joins TRBV20-1 to TRBJ2-7; D may be TRBD1 (6 bases). CDR1 DFQATT and CDR2 SNEGSKA come from the germline V gene (reference sequence). Trimming removed 1 base from V and 3 bases from J, with 10 bases in between. This CDR3 is built from 13 residues. DNA of the CDR3: TGCAGTGCTAGAGTACCAGGGGACTACGAGCAGTACTTC. This codes for CSARVPGDYEQYF.

This clonotype was observed many times. This rearrangement joins TRBV12-3 or TRBV12-4 to TRBJ1-1; a weak D match, TRBD1 (5 bases). Trimming removed 6 bases from V and 1 base from J, with 15 bases in between. This CDR3 region has 15 residues. The CDR3 sequence is CASSLSGLRNTEAFF. The DNA for the CDR3 is TGTGCCAGCAGCCTATCGGGACTGCGGAACACTGAAGCTTTCTTT.

In this sample, this clonotype turned up many times. This sequence joins TRBV7-3 and TRBJ2-2, with a possible D match to TRBD1 (5 bases). CDR1 and CDR2 (germline): SGHTA, FQGTGA. The CDR3 has 13 residues. Trimming removed 6 bases at V and 5 bases at J, with 10 bases between. CDR3 sequence: CASRRGATGELFF. The DNA of the CDR3 is TGTGCCAGCAGAAGGGGCGCAACCGGGGAGCTGTTTTTT.

The chain recombines TRBV19 with TRBJ2-3, with a possible D match to TRBD2 (6 bases). The CDR3 runs to 15 residues. The V gene's germline CDR1 is LNHDA and CDR2 SQIVND (reference sequence). V was shortened by 1 base and J by 4 bases, with 12 bases between the two germline ends. In nucleotides, the CDR3 is TGTGCCAGTAGTATAGTGTCGGGGGTCGCAGATACGCAGTATTTT. As protein: CASSIVSGVADTQYF.

This clonotype was seen a few times. The rearrangement uses TRBV7-9 and TRBJ1-2; 7 bases fit TRBD1. CDR1 and CDR2 (germline): SEHNR, FQNEAQ (reference sequence). After removal of 6 bases from V and 2 bases from J, the junction contained 6 bases not matched to a gene. The CDR3 has 14 residues. The CDR3 DNA follows: TGTGCCAGCAGACCCGGACAGGAAAACTATGGCTACACCTTC. It specifies CASRPGQENYGYTF.

The chain is built from TRBV20-1 and TRBJ2-7, with unresolved D. The CDR3 loop spans 11 amino acids. Looked up from germline, CDR1 is DFQATT and CDR2 is SNEGSKA (reference sequence). V lost 3 bases and J lost 5, with 8 bases in between. The CDR3 DNA reads as TGCAGTGCTAGGGCTGGGAACGAGCAGTACTTC. This gives the protein CSARAGNEQYF.